These 25 T cell receptor beta chains originate from one sample sequenced in a study of blood T cell repertoires in COVID-19. Generated by immunoSEQ multiplex PCR, the TCRdb table keeps only in-frame clones and is missing some. The sample shows some 200,000 clones, roughly 90% of them seen only once. The sequenced sample was peripheral blood. The receptors stem from a woman aged 60-75 years with COVID-19, enrolled during active disease.

The chain has TRBV6-4 and TRBJ1-4; 9 bases fit TRBD1. CDR3 length equals 14 residues. In germline, CDR1 is MRHNA, CDR2 SNTAGT. J gave up 8 bases and V 7 bases, and 8 bases lay outside the gene matches. The CDR3 reads CASTLDRGNEKLFF. As DNA, the CDR3 is TGTGCCAGCACTCTTGACAGGGGGAACGAAAAACTGTTTTTT.

Only one count was recorded for this clone. The J gene is TRBJ2-3, the V gene TRBV24-1, with 9 bases aligning to TRBD2. This CDR3 contains 16 residues. Germline CDR1 and CDR2: KGHDR and SFDVKD. With 1 base clipped from V and 4 bases from J, the junction kept 5 bases outside the gene matches. Written as DNA, the CDR3 is TGTGCCACCAGTGATTTATTGGCGGGAGGGCCAGATACGCAGTATTTT. Translating gives CATSDLLAGGPDTQYF.

This chain joins TRBV19 and TRBJ1-2, with 8 nucleotides matching TRBD1. This CDR3 has 15 residues. The V gene's germline CDR1 is LNHDA and CDR2 SQIVND (reference sequence). J was trimmed by 3 bases and V by 5 bases; bases with no gene match: 8. This CDR3 is CASSLETGGDYGYTF. CDR3 nucleotides: TGTGCCAGTAGTCTGGAAACAGGGGGAGACTATGGCTACACCTTC.

The V call is TRBV7-2, the J call TRBJ1-2; D is possibly TRBD1 (5 bases). Trimming left V 5 bases short and J 4 bases short, with 14 bases between. CDR1 and CDR2 (germline): SGHTA, FQGNSA. There are 14 residues in the CDR3. The CDR3, as DNA: TGTGCCAGCAGCCTCAGACAGCAAGGCTATGGCTACACCTTC. Amino acid sequence: CASSLRQQGYGYTF.

The chain couples TRBV28 to TRBJ2-1, with D perhaps TRBD1 (5 bases). Trimming shortened V by 2 bases and J by 10 bases, and 12 bases separated the two germline ends. This CDR3 comprises 13 residues. Germline V gene sequence: CDR1 MDHEN, CDR2 SYDVKM. The CDR3: CASSLPQGPEQFF. CDR3 bases: TGTGCCAGCAGTTTACCTCAGGGCCCAGAGCAGTTCTTC.

The gene calls are TRBV11-3 and TRBJ2-1; 9 bases line up with TRBD1. The V gene's germline CDR1 is SGHNT and CDR2 YENEEA. This CDR3 spans 16 amino acids. V shed 5 bases, J shed 7 bases, and the junction held 12 bases outside the gene matches. CDR3 bases: TGTGCCAGCAGCCGGTCCTGGACAGGGGTGAAGAATGAGCAGTTCTTC. Its protein is CASSRSWTGVKNEQFF.

The chain links TRBV2 to TRBJ2-2; TRBD2 matches at 7 bases. Germline V CDR1 and CDR2: SNHLY, FYNNEI. The CDR3 is 13 residues long. V gave up 6 bases and J gave up 7 bases; unmatched junction bases: 5. The CDR3 DNA reads as TGTGCCAGCAGAGGACTAGTCGGCGGGGAGCTGTTTTTT. Its translation is CASRGLVGGELFF. Combining the CDR3 with reference TRBV2 and TRBJ2-2 gives the whole variable domain EPEVTQTPSHQVTQMGQEVILRCVPISNHLYFYWYRQILGQKVEFLVSFYNNEISEKSEIFDDQFSVERPDGSNFTLKIRSTKLEDSAMYFCASRGLVGGELFFGEGSRLTVL.

This clone was found once. This chain links TRBV6-1 with TRBJ1-3, with TRBD1 as a possible D gene (6 bases). This CDR3 has 13 amino acids. V lost 10 bases and J lost 4, with 14 bases in between. In germline, CDR1 is MNHNS, CDR2 SASEGT. The CDR3 DNA follows: TGTGCCACCGTGGGGGACACGGGAAACACCATATATTTT. Translation gives CATVGDTGNTIYF.

The CDR3 is CATSDSYQGGRWGQPQHF. DNA for the CDR3: TGTGCCACCAGTGATTCATATCAGGGGGGAAGGTGGGGTCAGCCCCAGCATTTT. The genes are TRBV24-1 and TRBJ1-5, with 7 bases that match TRBD1. There are 18 residues in the CDR3. Germline V gives CDR1 KGHDR, CDR2 SFDVKD. J lost 6 bases, V lost 2 bases, and 15 bases had no gene match.

This clone was detected only a few times. The chain carries TRBV7-6 and TRBJ1-5; weak D call: TRBD1 (5 bases). This CDR3 has 14 amino acids. V lost 3 bases to trimming and J lost 7 bases, with 13 bases between them. The germline CDR1 and CDR2 sequences are SGHVS and FNYEAQ. In DNA form, the CDR3 reads TGTGCCAGCAGCTTGGAGGGACCGCGCCAGCCCCAGCATTTT. Protein: CASSLEGPRQPQHF.

This clone has only one observation. The V gene is TRBV5-1, the J gene TRBJ1-2; TRBD1 is a possible D gene (5 bases). The V gene lost 0 bases and the J gene lost 6 bases, with 12 bases spanning the gap. CDR3 length equals 14 residues. Germline loops: CDR1 SGHRS, CDR2 YFSETQ. For the CDR3, the DNA is TGCGCCAGCAGCTTGGCCCTGCAGGGAAATGGCTACACCTTC. Translating gives CASSLALQGNGYTF.

This clone has only a few counts. This chain connects TRBV5-6 to TRBJ2-4; the match to TRBD2 covers 15 bases. V gave up 8 bases and J gave up 0 bases; unmatched junction bases: 6. Germline V gene lookup returns CDR1 SGHDT and CDR2 YYEEEE. The CDR3 has 17 amino acids. CDR3 in amino acids: CASTGLAGGPAKNIQYF. As DNA, the CDR3 is TGTGCCAGTACGGGACTAGCGGGAGGACCAGCCAAAAACATTCAGTACTTC.

In its sample, this clone was seen once. The chain is built from TRBV19 and TRBJ1-5; TRBD1 might be the D (5 bases). Germline loops: CDR1 LNHDA, CDR2 SQIVND (reference sequence). This CDR3 spans 16 amino acids. V was cut by 7 bases and J by 3 bases, with 19 bases left in between. The CDR3 here is CASTGSIPGLNQPQHF. CDR3 coding DNA: TGTGCCAGTACCGGCTCCATTCCGGGACTCAATCAGCCCCAGCATTTT.

This sequence joins TRBV19 and TRBJ1-2; 8 bases are a match to TRBD1. Trimming removed 3 bases from V and 2 bases from J; junction bases left unmatched: 11. CDR1 LNHDA and CDR2 SQIVND come from the germline V gene (reference sequence). The CDR3 loop spans 17 amino acids. The CDR3 DNA sequence: TGTGCCAGTAGTATTGTGGGGGCAGGGGGCGAAAACTATGGCTACACCTTC. Translating gives CASSIVGAGGENYGYTF.

In this sample, this clone turned up once. V is TRBV9 and J is TRBJ2-2, with no clear D. This CDR3 is 13 amino acids long. The germline CDR1 and CDR2 sequences are SGDLS and YYNGEE. Trimming took 3 bases from V and 5 from J, leaving 8 bases between them. CDR3 region: CASSGPVTGELFF. The DNA of the CDR3 is TGTGCCAGCAGCGGCCCGGTTACCGGGGAGCTGTTTTTT.

The genes are TRBV10-3 and TRBJ1-4; TRBD1 agrees at 10 bases. Per the germline V gene, CDR1 is ENHRY and CDR2 is SYGVKD. There are 15 residues in the CDR3. V lost 0 bases, J lost 8 bases, and 3 bases stayed unmatched. The CDR3 region has the DNA TGTGCCATCAGTGAGTCGACAGGGGGCAGGGAAAAACTGTTTTTT. It translates to CAISESTGGREKLFF.

This clone was seen only a few times. This rearrangement joins TRBV28 to TRBJ2-2, with no clear D. V shed 3 bases and J shed 7 bases, with 6 bases lying between them. The germline gives CDR1 MDHEN, CDR2 SYDVKM. The CDR3 consists of 12 residues. CDR3 coding DNA: TGTGCCAGCAGTTTCCGCGGCGGGGAGCTGTTTTTT. Translated: CASSFRGGELFF.

The CDR3 nucleotides are TGTGCCAGTCTAACTAGCGGGAGTTCCTACAATGAGCAGTTCTTC. It encodes CASLTSGSSYNEQFF. The chain couples TRBV19 to TRBJ2-1, with TRBD2 matching over 11 bases. This CDR3 is 15 amino acids long. Germline CDR1 reads LNHDA; CDR2 reads SQIVND (reference sequence). The V gene end was trimmed by 8 bases and the J gene end by 1 base; junction bases not matched to a gene: 4.

This chain joins TRBV2 and TRBJ1-5; D gene uncertain. CDR1 and CDR2 (germline): SNHLY, FYNNEI. Trimming removed 3 bases at V and 6 bases at J, with 9 bases between. The CDR3 totals 13 residues. CDR3 sequence: CASSDRRSQPQHF. CDR3 DNA: TGTGCCAGCAGTGACAGGAGGAGTCAGCCCCAGCATTTT.

The chain uses TRBV5-1 and TRBJ2-2; possibly TRBD1 for D (6 bases). In germline, CDR1 is SGHRS, CDR2 YFSETQ. This CDR3 spans 14 amino acids. The V end was cut by 4 bases, the J end by 1 base, with 8 bases between. The CDR3 DNA follows: TGCGCCAGCAGCGCGACAGGGAACACCGGGGAGCTGTTTTTT. This gives the protein CASSATGNTGELFF.

This chain connects TRBV4-3 to TRBJ2-3; TRBD2 is a possible D gene (5 bases). The CDR3 consists of 14 residues. Germline V CDR1 and CDR2: LGHNA, YSLEER. Deletions cut 0 bases from V and 4 bases from J, with 8 bases between. The CDR3: CASSQEMGADTQYF. The CDR3, as DNA: TGCGCCAGCAGCCAAGAAATGGGAGCAGATACGCAGTATTTT.

V is TRBV5-1 and J is TRBJ2-3; the match to TRBD1 covers 9 bases. V trimming: 5 bases; J trimming: 3 bases; junction bases outside the gene matches: 4. CDR1 is SGHRS, CDR2 YFSETQ, per germline. This CDR3 is built from 14 residues. The CDR3 sequence: CASRPGQGTDTQYF. CDR3 coding DNA: TGCGCCAGCAGACCTGGACAGGGGACAGATACGCAGTATTTT.

V is TRBV30 and J is TRBJ1-3; D is unresolved. There are 14 residues in the CDR3. Germline-derived CDR1 and CDR2 are GTSNPN and SVGIG (reference sequence). V was shortened by 5 bases and J by 1 base, with 12 bases between the two germline ends. The CDR3, as DNA: TGTGCCTGGGAAAGAGGATTTTCTGGAAACACCATATATTTT. Amino acid sequence: CAWERGFSGNTIYF.

This chain joins TRBV12-3 or TRBV12-4 and TRBJ1-2; 10 nucleotides align to TRBD1. Losses at the gene ends were 6 bases for V and 5 bases for J; bases not matched to a gene: 3. The CDR3 loop spans 13 amino acids. CDR3 bases: TGTGCCAGCAGCAGGGACAGGGGATATGGCTACACCTTC. This gives the protein CASSRDRGYGYTF.

This clone was recorded once. The J gene is TRBJ2-5, the V gene TRBV5-4; D is possibly TRBD2 (7 bases). V was cut by 2 bases and J by 5 bases, with 10 bases left in between. In germline, CDR1 is SGHNT, CDR2 YYREEE (reference sequence). The CDR3 is 13 residues long. This chain's CDR3 is CASSFGGRETQYF. In DNA, the CDR3 is TGTGCCAGCAGCTTCGGGGGGCGCGAGACCCAGTACTTC.